This is a list of T cell receptor beta chains from one sample in a study of blood T cell repertoires in COVID-19. Profiling relied on immunoSEQ multiplex PCR, and the TCRdb table lists in-frame clones only, not all of them. The table includes some 400,000 clones, approximately 93% detected once. Sequences were obtained from PBMCs or T cells enriched from blood (not recorded which). Receptors were obtained from a woman between 40 and 50 years old who had been exposed to COVID-19. The CDR3 runs from the conserved cysteine through the conserved F or W. D genes are given only for firm matches. A row's size may be missing; if present it is once, few, many or a size class.

TRBJ2-7 TRBV3-1/TRBV3-2 TRBD1 NA CASSAGTRTGKVEQYF TGTGCCAGCAGTGCCGGAACGAGGACAGGGAAGGTCGAGCAGTACTTC
TRBJ2-1 TRBV7-2 NA once CASSPHGEVGQFF TGTGCCAGCAGCCCACATGGGGAGGTTGGGCAGTTCTTC
TRBJ1-1 TRBV5-1 NA NA CASSPRSGVSTEAFF TGCGCCAGCAGCCCCCGTTCCGGGGTGAGCACTGAAGCTTTCTTT
TRBJ1-2 TRBV2 TRBD1 once CASSGDRGSYGYTF TGTGCCAGCAGTGGTGACAGGGGTAGCTATGGCTACACCTTC
TRBJ1-6 TRBV19 TRBD1 NA CASGTGGSYNSPLHF TGTGCCAGTGGGACAGGGGGCTCCTATAATTCACCCCTCCACTTT
TRBJ1-2 TRBV12-3/TRBV12-4 NA NA CASSSSYGYTF TGTGCCAGCAGCTCCTCCTATGGCTACACCTTC
TRBJ1-4 TRBV27 NA NA CASSLGQGREKLFF TGTGCCAGCAGTTTGGGCCAGGGCCGTGAAAAACTGTTTTTT
TRBJ1-5 TRBV19 NA once CASSRSGTLSNQPQHF TGTGCCAGTAGTCGTTCCGGGACACTAAGCAATCAGCCCCAGCATTTT
TRBJ2-7 TRBV7-2 TRBD1 NA CASSLPISGTGSFYEQYF TGTGCCAGCAGCTTACCCATATCCGGGACAGGGAGTTTCTACGAGCAGTACTTC
TRBJ2-1 TRBV7-3 TRBD2 NA CASSPSAGGPKDEQFF TGTGCCAGCAGCCCCTCCGCGGGGGGGCCTAAGGATGAGCAGTTCTTC
TRBJ2-1 TRBV5-1 TRBD2 NA CASSLTTSGGPSSYNEQFF TGCGCCAGCAGCCTCACCACTAGCGGGGGTCCGAGCTCCTACAATGAGCAGTTCTTC
TRBJ2-3 TRBV11-1 TRBD2 NA CASSPGGRGTDTQYF TGTGCCAGCAGCCCGGGGGGGCGCGGCACAGATACGCAGTATTTT
TRBJ1-2 TRBV7-2 NA NA CASSPGGANSYGYTF TGTGCCAGCAGCCCGGGGGGGGCGAATAGCTATGGCTACACCTTC
TRBJ1-2 TRBV19 NA once CASSIGVGYTF TGTGCCAGTAGTATCGGGGTTGGCTACACCTTC
TRBJ1-2 TRBV11-3 TRBD1 NA CASSLPGGYGYTF TGTGCCAGCAGCTTACCAGGGGGCTATGGCTACACCTTC
TRBJ1-1 TRBV7-3 TRBD1 NA CASSAQGALSEAFF TGTGCCAGCAGCGCCCAGGGGGCGCTGTCTGAAGCTTTCTTT
TRBJ2-7 TRBV27 TRBD2 once CASSLSSGNPYEQYF TGTGCCAGCAGTTTATCCAGCGGGAACCCCTACGAGCAGTACTTC
TRBJ1-3 TRBV19 NA NA CASNLEDTIYF TGTGCCAGTAACCTGGAGGACACCATATATTTT
TRBJ2-7 TRBV21-1 NA NA CASSKGSGRHYEQYF TGTGCCAGCAGCAAAGGTAGCGGGAGACACTACGAGCAGTACTTC
TRBJ1-2 TRBV9 NA NA CASSVAGFYGYTF TGTGCCAGCAGCGTAGCGGGATTCTATGGCTACACCTTC
TRBJ1-2 TRBV12-3/TRBV12-4 NA NA CASSLRDYGYTF TGTGCCAGCAGTCTTCGTGACTATGGCTACACCTTC
TRBJ1-2 TRBV25-1 TRBD1 NA CASSIPGQGGGYTF TGTGCCAGCAGTATACCGGGACAGGGGGGAGGCTACACCTTC
TRBJ1-1 TRBV5-4 NA NA CASSLAGRSGNEAFF TGTGCCAGCAGCTTGGCCGGCAGATCCGGGAATGAAGCTTTCTTT
TRBJ1-1 TRBV4-1 NA NA CASSQDQATNTEAFF TGCGCCAGCAGCCAAGATCAGGCGACGAACACTGAAGCTTTCTTT
TRBJ1-1 TRBV5-1 TRBD1 NA CASSSRGQGNTEAFF TGCGCCAGCAGCTCGAGGGGACAGGGTAACACTGAAGCTTTCTTT
TRBJ2-7 TRBV4-1 NA NA CASSQGLAGFTYEQYF TGCGCCAGCAGCCAAGGTCTCGCGGGTTTTACCTACGAGCAGTACTTC
TRBJ1-5 TRBV19 TRBD1 NA CASSHTGDAQPQHF TGTGCCAGTAGCCACACAGGGGATGCCCAGCCCCAGCATTTT
TRBJ2-5 TRBV4-1 TRBD1 NA CASSQDRGQQETQYF TGCGCCAGCAGCCAAGATCGGGGACAGCAAGAGACCCAGTACTTC
TRBJ1-5 TRBV6-5 TRBD1 NA CASSFGDRGQPQHF TGTGCCAGCAGTTTCGGGGACAGGGGGCAGCCCCAGCATTTT
TRBJ1-4 TRBV2 NA NA CASSEGNRAKGEKLFF TGTGCCAGCAGTGAAGGCAACAGGGCAAAGGGTGAAAAACTGTTTTTT
TRBJ2-3 TRBV5-5 TRBD1 NA CASSLRPGQGGADTQYF TGTGCCAGCAGCTTGCGCCCGGGACAGGGTGGGGCAGATACGCAGTATTTT
TRBJ1-1 TRBV30 NA NA CAWSVTPGGTEAFF TGTGCCTGGAGTGTAACTCCCGGGGGGACTGAAGCTTTCTTT
TRBJ2-1 TRBV7-9 TRBD1 NA CASTKSTGGNEQFF TGTGCCAGCACCAAAAGCACAGGGGGCAATGAGCAGTTCTTC
TRBJ2-5 TRBV28 NA once CASSSGSWETQYF TGTGCCAGCAGTTCGGGTAGTTGGGAGACCCAGTACTTC
TRBJ1-5 TRBV10-2 TRBD1 NA CASSGDRGQPQHF TGCGCCAGCAGCGGGGACAGGGGTCAGCCCCAGCATTTT
TRBJ1-1 TRBV5-1 TRBD1 NA CASTGGRNTEAFF TGCGCCAGTACAGGGGGCCGGAACACTGAAGCTTTCTTT
TRBJ1-2 TRBV7-8 NA NA CASSKRGGGGRGYTF TGTGCCAGCAGCAAACGCGGGGGTGGGGGCCGTGGCTACACCTTC
TRBJ1-3 TRBV6-4 NA NA CASRTLGHQSSGNTIYF TGTGCCAGCAGGACCTTGGGACACCAGAGCTCTGGAAACACCATATATTTT
TRBJ1-5 TRBV12-3/TRBV12-4 NA NA CASSLRGSQPQHF TGTGCCAGCAGCCTAAGAGGGAGTCAGCCCCAGCATTTT
TRBJ1-2 TRBV10-3 NA once CAISAEGSKVDNYGYTF TGTGCCATCAGTGCGGAGGGCTCTAAGGTAGATAACTATGGCTACACCTTC
TRBJ1-1 TRBV5-4 TRBD1 NA CASTTGVRAEAFF TGTGCCAGCACGACAGGGGTACGCGCTGAAGCTTTCTTT
TRBJ1-5 TRBV27 NA NA CASSQTRGSNQPQHF TGTGCCAGCAGCCAAACGCGGGGGAGCAATCAGCCCCAGCATTTT
TRBJ2-7 TRBV11-2 NA NA CASSPSQTGPYEQYF TGTGCCAGCAGCCCCTCACAGACAGGCCCCTACGAGCAGTACTTC
TRBJ2-2 TRBV29-1 TRBD2 NA CSVRTSGSRDTGELFF TGCAGCGTTCGGACTAGCGGGAGTAGAGACACCGGGGAGCTGTTTTTT
TRBJ1-1 TRBV6-1 NA NA CASSEVAATEAFF TGTGCCAGCAGTGAAGTAGCGGCGACTGAAGCTTTCTTT
TRBJ2-7 TRBV6-5 TRBD1 few CASSTSGTGRGEQYF TGTGCCAGCAGTACCTCCGGGACAGGGAGGGGCGAGCAGTACTTC
TRBJ2-2 TRBV24-1 NA once CATSDSGQKQYGELFF TGTGCCACCAGTGATTCCGGACAGAAACAATACGGGGAGCTGTTTTTT
TRBJ1-6 TRBV10-3 NA NA CAISEVPLGGSPLHF TGTGCCATCAGTGAGGTGCCCCTTGGAGGATCACCCCTCCACTTT
TRBJ2-7 TRBV5-5 TRBD1 NA CASSRTGTGSGEEQYF TGTGCCAGCAGCCGAACCGGGACAGGCTCTGGGGAAGAGCAGTACTTC
TRBJ1-2 TRBV15 NA NA CATSRERTANYGYTF TGTGCCACCAGCAGGGAGAGGACAGCTAACTATGGCTACACCTTC
TRBJ1-1 TRBV5-1 TRBD1 NA CASSTRTGNTEAFF TGCGCCAGCAGCACCCGGACAGGGAATACTGAAGCTTTCTTT
TRBJ1-2 TRBV7-2 NA NA CASSLGTVEGYGYTF TGTGCCAGCAGCTTAGGGACAGTAGAGGGATATGGCTACACCTTC
TRBJ1-2 TRBV19 TRBD1 NA CASSMPGTGGRDGYTF TGTGCCAGTAGTATGCCCGGGACAGGGGGCCGGGATGGCTACACCTTC
TRBJ1-1 TRBV18 TRBD1 NA CASSPGDSTEAFF TGTGCCAGCTCGCCAGGGGACAGCACTGAAGCTTTCTTT
TRBJ1-2 TRBV6-1 NA NA CASSDRGGRTDGYTF TGTGCCAGCAGTGACAGGGGCGGTCGGACGGATGGCTACACCTTC
TRBJ2-6 TRBV3-1/TRBV3-2 NA NA CASRLKGQRGVLTF TGTGCCAGCAGACTCAAGGGACAAAGGGGCGTCCTGACTTTC
TRBJ1-1 TRBV7-9 NA few CASSLDTGVLPTEAFF TGTGCCAGCAGCTTAGATACGGGGGTGCTACCCACTGAAGCTTTCTTT
TRBJ2-4 TRBV23-1 TRBD2 NA CASSRHKLAGVKNIQYF TGCGCCAGCAGTCGCCACAAACTAGCGGGAGTCAAAAACATTCAGTACTTC